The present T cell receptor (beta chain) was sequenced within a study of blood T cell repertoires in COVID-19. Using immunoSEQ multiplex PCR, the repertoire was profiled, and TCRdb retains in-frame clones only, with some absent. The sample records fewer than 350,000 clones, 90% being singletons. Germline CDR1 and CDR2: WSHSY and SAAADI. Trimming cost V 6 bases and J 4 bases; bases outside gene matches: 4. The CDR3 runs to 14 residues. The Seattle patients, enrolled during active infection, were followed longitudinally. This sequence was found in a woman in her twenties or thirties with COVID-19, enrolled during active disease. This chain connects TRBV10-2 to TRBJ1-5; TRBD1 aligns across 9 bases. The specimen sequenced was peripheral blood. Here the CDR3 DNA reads TGCGCCAGCAGGGGGACAGGGCTAAATCAGCCCCAGCATTTT. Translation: CASRGTGLNQPQHF.